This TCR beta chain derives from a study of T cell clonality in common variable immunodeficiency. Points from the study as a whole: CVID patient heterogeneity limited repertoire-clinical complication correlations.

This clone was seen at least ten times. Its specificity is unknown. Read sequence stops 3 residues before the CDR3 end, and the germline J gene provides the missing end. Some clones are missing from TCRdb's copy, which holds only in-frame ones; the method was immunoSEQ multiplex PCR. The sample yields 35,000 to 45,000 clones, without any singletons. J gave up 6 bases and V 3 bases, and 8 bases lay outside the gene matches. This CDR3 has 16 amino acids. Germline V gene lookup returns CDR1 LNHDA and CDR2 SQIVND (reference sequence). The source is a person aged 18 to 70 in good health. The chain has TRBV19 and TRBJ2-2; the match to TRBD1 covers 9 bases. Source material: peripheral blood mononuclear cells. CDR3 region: CASSMGTGLDAGELFF. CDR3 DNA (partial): TGTGCCAGTAGTATGGGGACAGGGCTGGATGCCGGGGAG.